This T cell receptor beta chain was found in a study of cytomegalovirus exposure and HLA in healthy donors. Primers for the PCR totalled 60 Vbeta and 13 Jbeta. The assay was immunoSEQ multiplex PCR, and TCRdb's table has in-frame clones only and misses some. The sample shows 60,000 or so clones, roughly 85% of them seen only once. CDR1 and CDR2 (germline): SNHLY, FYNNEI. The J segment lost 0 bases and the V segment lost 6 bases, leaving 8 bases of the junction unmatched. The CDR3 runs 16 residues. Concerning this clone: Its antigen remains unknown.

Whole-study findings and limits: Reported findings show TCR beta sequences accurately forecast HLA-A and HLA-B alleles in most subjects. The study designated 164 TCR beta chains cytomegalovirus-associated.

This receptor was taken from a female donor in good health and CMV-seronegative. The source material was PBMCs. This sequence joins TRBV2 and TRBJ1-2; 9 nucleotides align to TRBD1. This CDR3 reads CASSGQGYRANYGYTF. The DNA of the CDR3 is TGTGCCAGCAGCGGACAGGGGTACAGAGCTAACTATGGCTACACCTTC.